The sequence of this TCR beta chain was determined in a study of shared clonotypes between healthy human individuals. Overall study results and limits: Across subsets, estimated richness was generally greater for naive than for memory populations. Sorted-subset sequencing, rarefaction showed, was incomplete despite large depth.

Within Nashville, Tennessee resided all donors, each a Caucasian adult. J lost 0 bases, V lost 4 bases, and 11 bases had no gene match. Per germline, CDR1 SGHNT and CDR2 YYREEE (reference sequence). The CDR3 covers 20 residues. Libraries were prepared by immunoSEQ multiplex PCR; TCRdb keeps only in-frame clonotypes and omits some of them. The sample contains fewer than 2.5 million clones, 93% of which appear only once. A remark on this clone: What it binds is unknown.

The chain uses TRBV5-4 and TRBJ2-3; 16 nucleotides align to TRBD2. The sequencing input was naive CD4+ T cells from PBMCs. Stated subset: CD45RA+ positively selected. This clonotype was sampled from a man between 18 and 29 years old in good health. Some clones in this sample may be carry-over from other donors' samples. CDR3: CASSLPGLAGGTTSTDTQYF. As DNA, the CDR3 is TGTGCCAGCAGCCTCCCGGGACTAGCGGGAGGGACTACTAGCACAGATACGCAGTATTTT.